This passage covers 20 T cell receptor beta chains from one sample sequenced in a study of blood T cell repertoires in COVID-19. The protocol was immunoSEQ multiplex PCR, while the TCRdb copy is restricted to in-frame clones and leaves out a portion. This table has 65,000 to 90,000 clones, 91% appearing once. The specimen sequenced was peripheral blood. The receptors derive from a human donor in a cohort sampled during active COVID-19.

This clone was picked up one time. This chain joins TRBV27 and TRBJ2-4; 9 bases line up with TRBD1. Trimming at V came to 2 bases and at J to 5 bases, leaving 4 bases not matched to a gene. The CDR3 is made up of 15 amino acids. Per germline, CDR1 MNHEY and CDR2 SMNVEV (reference sequence). The CDR3 nucleotides are TGTGCCAGCAGTTTAGAGGGACAGGGTGAAAACATTCAGTACTTC. It translates to CASSLEGQGENIQYF.

This clone appeared once. This chain connects TRBV12-3 or TRBV12-4 to TRBJ2-7; TRBD1 agrees at 9 bases. J gave up 5 bases and V 6 bases, and 5 bases lay outside the gene matches. This CDR3 region has 13 residues. The DNA for the CDR3 is TGTGCCAGCAGGGGGACAGGGTGGCACGAGCAGTACTTC. This encodes CASRGTGWHEQYF.

The chain joins TRBV4-1 to TRBJ2-5; D gene uncertain. Germline-derived CDR1 and CDR2 are MGHRA and YSYEKL. The CDR3 has 12 residues. V was trimmed by 1 base and J by 4 bases, leaving 4 bases between them. CDR3 in DNA: TGCGCCAGCAGCCAAGGACTAGAGACCCAGTACTTC. Translating gives CASSQGLETQYF.

The rearrangement uses TRBV6-2 or TRBV6-3 and TRBJ2-3; D gene unclear. With 5 bases removed from V and 4 bases from J, the gap between germline ends came to 4 bases. Per the germline V gene, CDR1 is MNHEY and CDR2 is SVGEGT. The CDR3 contains 11 residues. The DNA for the CDR3 is TGTGCCAGCAGTACATCAGATACGCAGTATTTT. Translation: CASSTSDTQYF.

The V gene is TRBV6-5, the J gene TRBJ1-5; 7 bases are shared with TRBD1. The CDR3 sequence is 15 residues long. The V and J ends lost 5 bases and 0 bases, in that order; junction bases with no gene match: 4. Germline loops: CDR1 MNHEY, CDR2 SVGAGI. The CDR3 coding sequence is TGTGCCAGCAGTACAGGGGCGTATAGCAATCAGCCCCAGCATTTT. Amino acids: CASSTGAYSNQPQHF.

J is TRBJ2-3 and V is TRBV4-1, with 12 bases lining up with TRBD2. The CDR3 length is 16 residues. Per the germline V gene, CDR1 is MGHRA and CDR2 is YSYEKL. V trimming: 3 bases; J trimming: 2 bases; junction bases outside the gene matches: 3. In DNA form, the CDR3 reads TGCGCCAGCAGCCAGACTAGCGGGGGATACACAGATACGCAGTATTTT. This translates into CASSQTSGGYTDTQYF.

This chain uses TRBV4-1 with TRBJ2-1; 8 nucleotides align to TRBD1. The germline gives CDR1 MGHRA, CDR2 YSYEKL. This CDR3 spans 16 amino acids. The junction had 3 bases not matched to a gene; V was cut back by 0 bases and J by 2 bases. CDR3 region: CASSQERTGPYNEQFF. The CDR3 region has the DNA TGCGCCAGCAGCCAAGAGAGGACAGGGCCCTACAATGAGCAGTTCTTC.

This clone was seen a few times. The chain couples TRBV27 to TRBJ1-3; 8 bases are a match to TRBD1. Germline-derived CDR1 and CDR2 are MNHEY and SMNVEV (reference sequence). Unmatched junction bases numbered 8, after V lost 6 bases and J lost 4 bases. The length of the CDR3 is 15 residues. CDR3 nucleotides: TGTGCCAGCAGAACAGGACAGGGCATCGGAAACACCATATATTTT. This sequence encodes CASRTGQGIGNTIYF.

The chain combines TRBV19 with TRBJ1-2; maybe TRBD1 (6 bases). Germline lookup yields CDR1 LNHDA and CDR2 SQIVND (reference sequence). With 5 bases removed from V and 0 bases from J, the gap between germline ends came to 13 bases. The CDR3 sequence is 15 residues long. CDR3 in DNA: TGTGCCAGTAGTTCCCAAGGGACACCTAACTATGGCTACACCTTC. Translated: CASSSQGTPNYGYTF.

This chain connects TRBV30 to TRBJ2-6; D may be TRBD2 (5 bases). Germline V lookup: CDR1 GTSNPN, CDR2 SVGIG (reference sequence). CDR3 length: 16 residues. V shed 5 bases and J shed 4 bases, with 18 bases lying between them. The CDR3 DNA follows: TGTGCCTGGGTTAGGACGGCCGGAGGAGGGGCCAACGTCCTGACTTTC. This translates into CAWVRTAGGGANVLTF.

This clone was observed a single time. The V gene is TRBV2, the J gene TRBJ2-3; 15 nucleotides agree with TRBD2. Germline lookup yields CDR1 SNHLY and CDR2 FYNNEI. Trimming cost V 3 bases and J 0 bases; bases outside gene matches: 7. CDR3 length equals 19 residues. The CDR3 nucleotides are TGTGCCAGCAGTGAGGGCGGACTAGCGGGGGGGCAAAGCACAGATACGCAGTATTTT. Its protein product is CASSEGGLAGGQSTDTQYF.

The chain carries TRBV13 and TRBJ1-1; TRBD1 matches 9 bases. Trimming at V came to 4 bases and at J to 8 bases, leaving 8 bases not matched to a gene. CDR3 size: 14 residues. Germline V gene lookup returns CDR1 PRHDT and CDR2 FYEKMQ (reference sequence). In nucleotides, the CDR3 is TGTGCCAGCAGCTACACAGGGGGCGTGACGGAAGCTTTCTTT. Encoded protein: CASSYTGGVTEAFF.

In this sample, this clone turned up once. V gene TRBV7-2 combines with J gene TRBJ2-7, with 13 bases matching TRBD2. Trimming cost V 5 bases and J 0 bases; bases outside gene matches: 4. CDR1 is SGHTA and CDR2 is FQGNSA in the germline V gene. The length of the CDR3 is 16 residues. CDR3 protein: CASSTGLAGNSYEQYF. The CDR3 DNA reads as TGTGCCAGCAGCACGGGACTAGCGGGGAACTCCTACGAGCAGTACTTC.

As DNA, the CDR3 is TGTGCCAGCAGCTCAGGACTAGCGGGGGGGCAAGAGACCCAGTACTTC. This translates into CASSSGLAGGQETQYF. The J gene is TRBJ2-5, the V gene TRBV5-4; TRBD2 matches 15 bases. The CDR3 sequence is 16 residues long. Germline CDR1 SGHNT, CDR2 YYREEE (reference sequence). The V gene end was trimmed by 3 bases and the J gene end by 2 bases; junction bases not matched to a gene: 2. The variable domain in full, with the rest retrieved from reference TRBV5-4 and TRBJ2-5, is ETGVTQSPTHLIKTRGQQVTLRCSSQSGHNTVSWYQQALGQGPQFIFQYYREEENGRGNFPPRFSGLQFPNYSSELNVNALELDDSALYLCASSSGLAGGQETQYFGPGTRLLVL.

In this sample, this clone turned up once. This sequence joins TRBV5-8 and TRBJ2-7; D remains ambiguous. Germline V gene lookup returns CDR1 SGHTS and CDR2 YDEGEE. The V end was cut by 5 bases, the J end by 2 bases, with 8 bases between. CDR3 length equals 12 residues. The CDR3 DNA follows: TGTGCCAGCAGTTCTGGAGCCTACGAGCAGTACTTC. This sequence encodes CASSSGAYEQYF.

Comment on this clone: This specimen includes other DNA sequences encoding the same CDR3. The chain links TRBV30 to TRBJ1-4; TRBD1 agrees at 8 bases. Trimming took 4 bases from V and 8 from J; bases not matched to a gene: 0. This CDR3 is built from 11 residues. From germline, CDR1 is GTSNPN and CDR2 SVGIG (reference sequence). The CDR3 is CAWTGGEKLFF. In DNA, the CDR3 is TGTGCCTGGACAGGGGGCGAAAAACTGTTTTTT.

J is TRBJ2-1 and V is TRBV14; TRBD2 agrees at 7 bases. Unmatched junction bases numbered 10, after V lost 0 bases and J lost 8 bases. The germline V gene encodes CDR1 SGHDN and CDR2 FVKESK. There are 16 residues in the CDR3. The CDR3 reads CASSQDFAGVRHEQFF. In DNA form, the CDR3 reads TGTGCCAGCAGCCAAGATTTCGCGGGGGTACGTCATGAGCAGTTCTTC.

This clone has only a few counts. The chain links TRBV5-1 to TRBJ1-5; possible D gene TRBD1, 6 bases. The CDR3 loop spans 16 amino acids. V shed 4 bases and J shed 0 bases, with 14 bases lying between them. Germline V gene sequence: CDR1 SGHRS, CDR2 YFSETQ. The CDR3 spells CASSLGTSHSNQPQHF. In nucleotides, the CDR3 is TGCGCCAGCAGCCTCGGGACATCCCATAGCAATCAGCCCCAGCATTTT.

This clone came up once. The chain combines TRBV11-2 with TRBJ2-5, with D tentatively TRBD1 (6 bases). The germline gives CDR1 SGHAT, CDR2 FQNNGV. V lost 3 bases and J lost 6, with 17 bases in between. The CDR3 has 15 residues. The CDR3 region has the DNA TGTGCCAGCAGCTTCGTCAGGGGAAAAATTAAGACCCAGTACTTC. It is translated as CASSFVRGKIKTQYF.

The chain links TRBV5-1 to TRBJ1-1; D is unresolved. Germline CDR1 and CDR2: SGHRS and YFSETQ. CDR3 size: 14 residues. V gave up 1 base and J gave up 1 base, with 8 bases separating them. As DNA, the CDR3 is TGCGCCAGCAGCTTGTTGGAGGCGAACACTGAAGCTTTCTTT. This codes for CASSLLEANTEAFF.